The rows below give T cell receptor beta chains drawn from one sample of a study of blood T cell repertoires in COVID-19. The data were produced by immunoSEQ multiplex PCR, yet TCRdb's version contains in-frame clones alone and is incomplete. The table has 300,000 or so clones, about 82% seen once. Material: peripheral blood. Source of these receptors: a woman between 50 and 59 years old with acute or convalescent COVID-19. Both conserved end residues are part of each CDR3. The D gene is left open where the match is weak. Expanded clones get a size class; other rows say once, few or many, or leave the size out.

d_gene,j_gene,v_gene,abundance,CDR3aa,CDR3nt
NA,TRBJ1-1,TRBV9,NA,CASSVGAGNTEAFF,TGTGCCAGCAGCGTAGGTGCGGGAAACACTGAAGCTTTCTTT
TRBD1,TRBJ1-6,TRBV7-8,NA,CASSWSRDRGLNSPLHF,TGTGCCAGCAGCTGGTCCCGGGACAGGGGATTGAATTCACCCCTCCACTTT
TRBD1,TRBJ1-2,TRBV7-8,NA,CASSDRAGYTF,TGTGCCAGCAGTGACAGGGCTGGCTACACCTTC
TRBD1,TRBJ1-2,TRBV11-2,NA,CASSLRQGQGYTF,TGTGCCAGCAGCCTTAGACAGGGCCAAGGCTACACCTTC
TRBD2,TRBJ2-1,TRBV28,NA,CASSLILAGVYNEQFF,TGTGCCAGCAGTTTAATTTTAGCGGGGGTATACAATGAGCAGTTCTTC
TRBD1,TRBJ1-2,TRBV7-3,once,CASSLVAGGYGYTF,TGTGCCAGCAGCTTAGTCGCAGGGGGCTATGGCTACACCTTC
TRBD2,TRBJ2-7,TRBV19,NA,CASSILAITSGAYEQYF,TGTGCCAGTAGTATACTCGCCATTACTAGCGGCGCCTACGAGCAGTACTTC
NA,TRBJ2-2,TRBV5-1,NA,CASSLRSGLATGELFF,TGCGCCAGCAGCTTGCGTTCGGGACTGGCTACCGGGGAGCTGTTTTTT
TRBD1,TRBJ2-7,TRBV11-3,NA,CASSPGTGVVNEQYF,TGTGCCAGCAGCCCGGGGACAGGGGTAGTCAACGAGCAGTACTTC
TRBD1,TRBJ1-3,TRBV4-2,NA,CASRAGSGTGSSGNTIYF,TGTGCCAGCAGGGCTGGATCCGGGACAGGGTCCTCTGGAAACACCATATATTTT
NA,TRBJ2-7,TRBV7-9,NA,CASSSYGSASYEQYF,TGTGCCAGCAGCTCCTACGGGTCGGCCTCCTACGAGCAGTACTTC
NA,TRBJ2-1,TRBV24-1,NA,CATSDFTSDTEQFF,TGTGCCACCAGTGATTTTACCAGTGATACTGAGCAGTTCTTC
NA,TRBJ1-1,TRBV19,NA,CASSPRQKTEAFF,TGTGCCAGTAGTCCCCGACAGAAGACTGAAGCTTTCTTT
NA,TRBJ2-3,TRBV7-3,NA,CASSLTPGVNRRGSSTDTQYF,TGTGCCAGCAGCTTAACCCCGGGGGTTAACAGGCGGGGTTCTAGCACAGATACGCAGTATTTT
TRBD1,TRBJ2-7,TRBV9,NA,CASSRQGVDEQYF,TGTGCCAGCAGTAGACAGGGGGTGGACGAGCAGTACTTC
TRBD2,TRBJ2-1,TRBV25-1,NA,CASSPTSGRFNEQFF,TGTGCCAGCAGTCCGACTAGCGGGAGGTTCAATGAGCAGTTCTTC
TRBD2,TRBJ2-1,TRBV6-2/TRBV6-3,once,CASSLGLAGPRRNEQFF,TGTGCCAGCAGTCTAGGACTAGCGGGCCCCCGACGGAATGAGCAGTTCTTC
TRBD1,TRBJ2-7,TRBV2,NA,CASSEKRTGVRSYF,TGTGCCAGCAGTGAAAAAAGGACAGGGGTAAGGTCGTACTTC
NA,TRBJ2-2,TRBV28,NA,CASSPSGELFF,TGTGCCAGCAGTCCGTCCGGGGAGCTGTTTTTT
NA,TRBJ1-6,TRBV30,once,CAWSGRAGISPLHF,TGTGCCTGGAGTGGGCGAGCGGGGATTTCACCCCTCCACTTT
NA,TRBJ1-4,TRBV9,NA,CASSVDLGQNEKLFF,TGTGCCAGCAGCGTAGATTTAGGACAGAATGAAAAACTGTTTTTT
NA,TRBJ2-7,TRBV4-1,NA,CASSQEDSLTYEQYF,TGCGCCAGCAGCCAAGAGGACAGCTTAACCTACGAGCAGTACTTC
TRBD2,TRBJ2-3,TRBV14,few,CASSQGRTSGPTDTQYF,TGTGCCAGCAGCCAAGGAAGGACTAGCGGACCCACAGATACGCAGTATTTT
NA,TRBJ1-5,TRBV12-3/TRBV12-4,NA,CASNRQGNQPQHF,TGTGCCAGCAACCGACAGGGCAATCAGCCCCAGCATTTT
TRBD2,TRBJ2-1,TRBV5-1,NA,CASSPRWAGGSYNEQFF,TGCGCCAGCAGCCCCCGGTGGGCGGGGGGATCCTACAATGAGCAGTTCTTC
NA,TRBJ2-7,TRBV19,few,CASSTRGSDEQYF,TGTGCCAGTAGTACCCGCGGTAGCGACGAGCAGTACTTC
NA,TRBJ1-2,TRBV21-1,few,CASSNRVPKGQGARRNGYTF,TGTGCCAGCAGCAACCGAGTCCCTAAGGGACAGGGGGCAAGGAGGAATGGCTACACCTTC
NA,TRBJ1-3,TRBV28,NA,CASSLGGSSGNTIYF,TGTGCCAGCAGTTTAGGAGGCTCCTCTGGAAACACCATATATTTT
TRBD2,TRBJ2-3,TRBV20-1,NA,CSASTPGLAGVRIGTDTQYF,TGCAGTGCTAGTACTCCGGGACTAGCGGGAGTGCGAATCGGCACAGATACGCAGTATTTT
NA,TRBJ1-2,TRBV24-1,NA,CATSPGHPIGYTF,TGTGCCACCAGTCCCGGACATCCGATAGGCTACACCTTC
NA,TRBJ1-2,TRBV7-8,NA,CASSLLMRTNYGYTF,TGTGCCAGCAGCTTATTGATGAGGACTAACTATGGCTACACCTTC
NA,TRBJ2-7,TRBV27,NA,CASSLGGAGRYEQYF,TGTGCCAGCAGTTTAGGGGGGGCCGGTAGGTACGAGCAGTACTTC
NA,TRBJ2-2,TRBV5-1,NA,CASSLARSITGELFF,TGCGCCAGCAGCTTGGCTCGGAGTATCACCGGGGAGCTGTTTTTT
NA,TRBJ2-3,TRBV5-8,NA,CASSFVYSTDTQYF,TGTGCCAGCAGCTTTGTGTACTCGACAGATACGCAGTATTTT
TRBD2,TRBJ2-7,TRBV27,NA,CASSLMAGAGYEQYF,TGTGCCAGCAGTTTAATGGCGGGAGCTGGGTACGAGCAGTACTTC
NA,TRBJ2-5,TRBV5-4,NA,CASSLGPGQREETQYF,TGTGCCAGCAGCTTGGGTCCCGGACAGAGAGAAGAGACCCAGTACTTC
TRBD2,TRBJ2-3,TRBV5-1,NA,CASSFGGLAGEPDTQYF,TGCGCCAGCAGCTTCGGTGGCTTGGCGGGAGAACCAGATACGCAGTATTTT
TRBD1,TRBJ1-2,TRBV24-1,once,CATSDMDRAVGYTF,TGTGCCACCAGTGACATGGACAGGGCCGTTGGCTACACCTTC
TRBD1,TRBJ1-2,TRBV28,NA,CASSLGTGGFGYTF,TGTGCCAGCAGTTTAGGCACAGGGGGCTTTGGCTACACCTTC
NA,TRBJ1-5,TRBV5-8,NA,CASRRPGLLSNQPQHF,TGTGCCAGCAGACGACCGGGACTCTTAAGCAATCAGCCCCAGCATTTT